Below, one TCR beta chain is given with its context. The data were obtained in a study of glioma-infiltrating T cells after dendritic cell vaccination. At the level of the study: The vaccine used monocyte-derived dendritic cells pulsed overnight with autologous tumor lysate.

Isocitrate dehydrogenase mutation was absent in all glioblastoma patients. Trimming took 4 bases from V and 1 from J, leaving 18 bases between them. Germline V gives CDR1 SQVTM, CDR2 ANQGSEA. This CDR3 has 16 amino acids. TCRB CDR3 was amplified from 2 ug genomic DNA or less. This table comes from immunoSEQ multiplex PCR, and its TCRdb copy is limited to in-frame clones, with some not included. Of approximately 100,000 clones in the sample, roughly three quarters were seen once. Specimen: blood, collected before dendritic cell vaccination. The chain carries TRBV29-1 and TRBJ2-3; D possibly corresponds to TRBD2 (6 bases). The sequence came from a human donor with glioblastoma. The CDR3 spells CSVAWDSKGGTDTQYF. As DNA, the CDR3 is TGCAGCGTTGCGTGGGACTCCAAAGGGGGCACAGATACGCAGTATTTT.